Here is one T cell receptor (beta chain) with its context. The data originate from a study of control samples from healthy donors and cancer patients. V gave up 4 bases and J gave up 1 base, with 10 bases separating them. The germline V gene has CDR1 SEHNR and CDR2 FQNEAQ (reference sequence). The CDR3 is 14 residues long. This table comes from immunoSEQ multiplex PCR, and its TCRdb copy is limited to in-frame clones, with some not included. The sample yields about 98,000 clones, approximately 82% seen once. The rearrangement links TRBV7-9 to TRBJ1-1; TRBD1 might be the D (5 bases). Source material: blood. The receptor was isolated from a man in his fifties or sixties in good health. The CDR3 nucleotides read TGTGCCAGCAGCTCACTAAGGGGGAACACTGAAGCTTTCTTT. This codes for CASSSLRGNTEAFF.